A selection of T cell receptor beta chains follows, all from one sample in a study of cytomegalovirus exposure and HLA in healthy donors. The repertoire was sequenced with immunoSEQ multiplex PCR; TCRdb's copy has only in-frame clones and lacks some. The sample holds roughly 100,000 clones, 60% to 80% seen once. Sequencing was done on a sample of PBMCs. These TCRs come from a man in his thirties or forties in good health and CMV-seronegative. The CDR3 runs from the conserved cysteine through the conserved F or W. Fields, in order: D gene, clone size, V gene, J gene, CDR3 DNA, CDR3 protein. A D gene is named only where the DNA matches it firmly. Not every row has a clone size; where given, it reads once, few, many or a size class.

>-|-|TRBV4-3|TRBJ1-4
TGCGCCAGCAGCCAAGATCGACAGGCGGGGGATGAAAAACTGTTTTTT
CASSQDRQAGDEKLFF
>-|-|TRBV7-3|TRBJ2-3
TGTGCCAGCAGCTTAGGGACTAGCACAGATACGCAGTATTTT
CASSLGTSTDTQYF
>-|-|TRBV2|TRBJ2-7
TGTGCCAGCAGTGACAGGCCCTACGAGCAGTACTTC
CASSDRPYEQYF
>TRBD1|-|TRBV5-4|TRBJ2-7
TGTGCCAGCAGCATAGACAGGGGGATCTACGAGCAGTACTTC
CASSIDRGIYEQYF
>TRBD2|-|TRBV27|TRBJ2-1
TGTGCCAGCAGTCCATATGGGAGCGGGAGTTCCTACAATGAGCAGTTCTTC
CASSPYGSGSSYNEQFF
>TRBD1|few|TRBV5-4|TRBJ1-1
TGTGCCAGCAGCCCGACAGGGACTGAAGCTTTCTTT
CASSPTGTEAFF
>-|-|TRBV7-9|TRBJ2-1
TGTGCCAGCAGCTACCTGGCCGGAGGGTACAATGAGCAGTTCTTC
CASSYLAGGYNEQFF
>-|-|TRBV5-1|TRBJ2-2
TGCGCCAGCAGCTTCGGGACACCACACACCGGGGAGCTGTTTTTT
CASSFGTPHTGELFF
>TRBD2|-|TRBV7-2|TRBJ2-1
TGTGCCAGCAGCGTATCTCGACTAGCGGACTACAATGAGCAGTTCTTC
CASSVSRLADYNEQFF
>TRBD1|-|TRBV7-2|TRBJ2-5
TGTGCCAGCAGCTTCACAGGGGAGGAGACCCAGTACTTC
CASSFTGEETQYF
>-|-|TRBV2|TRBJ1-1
TGTGCCAGCAGTGACCAGGGCTTGAACACTGAAGCTTTCTTT
CASSDQGLNTEAFF
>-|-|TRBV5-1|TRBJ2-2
TGCGCCAGCCGTATCCTAGACACCGGGGAGCTGTTTTTT
CASRILDTGELFF
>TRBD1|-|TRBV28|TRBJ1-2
TGTGCCAGCAGTTCCCCGAGACAGGGGGACTATGGCTACACCTTC
CASSSPRQGDYGYTF
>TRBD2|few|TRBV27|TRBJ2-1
TGTGCCAGCAGGAGACTAGCGGGAGGTCACAATGAGCAGTTCTTC
CASRRLAGGHNEQFF
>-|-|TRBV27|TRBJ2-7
TGTGCCAGCAGGTCGGGCGGGTCCCCCTACGAGCAGTACTTC
CASRSGGSPYEQYF
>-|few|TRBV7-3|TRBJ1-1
TGTGCCAGCAGCTTATACAAGAACACTGAAGCTTTCTTT
CASSLYKNTEAFF
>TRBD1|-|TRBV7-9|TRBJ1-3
TGTGCCAGCAGTTCTACAGGGGGCTACGGAAACACCATATATTTT
CASSSTGGYGNTIYF
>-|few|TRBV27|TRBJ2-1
TGTGCCAGCAGTTTCAGCCGACTTAGCTCCTACAATGAGCAGTTCTTC
CASSFSRLSSYNEQFF
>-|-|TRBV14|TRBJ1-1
TGTGCCAGCAGCCTTCTGCGGGGGCAGAGGGCTGAAGCTTTCTTT
CASSLLRGQRAEAFF
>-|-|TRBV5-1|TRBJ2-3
TGCGCCAGCAGCTTTAACACAGATACGCAGTATTTT
CASSFNTDTQYF
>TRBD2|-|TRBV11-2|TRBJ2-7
TGTGCCAGCAGCACCCGACTAGCGGGAATCAACGAGCAGTACTTC
CASSTRLAGINEQYF
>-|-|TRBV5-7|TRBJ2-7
TGTGCCAGCAGCTTGGATGGACACATCTCCTACGAGCAGTACTTC
CASSLDGHISYEQYF
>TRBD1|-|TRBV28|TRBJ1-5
TGTGCCAGCAGTGGCTTGGACAGGGTGGGTCAGCCCCAGCATTTT
CASSGLDRVGQPQHF
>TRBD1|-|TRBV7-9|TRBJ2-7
TGTGCCAGCAGCTACCTCGGGACAGGTTACTACGAGCAGTACTTC
CASSYLGTGYYEQYF
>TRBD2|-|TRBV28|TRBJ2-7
TGTGCCAGCAGCCTCGGGACTAGCGGGAGAAGCGAGCAGTACTTC
CASSLGTSGRSEQYF
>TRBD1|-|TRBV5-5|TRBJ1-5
TGTGCCAGCAGCTTGTCCGGGACAGACAATCAGCCCCAGCATTTT
CASSLSGTDNQPQHF
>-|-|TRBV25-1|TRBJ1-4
TGTGCCAGCAGTGCGTGGGACAAGGGAGCAGAAAAACTGTTTTTT
CASSAWDKGAEKLFF
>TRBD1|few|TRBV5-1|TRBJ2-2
TGCGCCAGCAAACTTCCCGGGACAGGGCTCACCGGGGAGCTGTTTTTT
CASKLPGTGLTGELFF
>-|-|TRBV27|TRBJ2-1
TGTGCCAGCACCCCCCTGGGGAGTGGGGGGAATGAGCAGTTCTTC
CASTPLGSGGNEQFF
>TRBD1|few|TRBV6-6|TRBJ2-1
TGTGCCAGCAGCCACTCGGTAGGGGGCCCAAGGAATGAGCAGTTCTTC
CASSHSVGGPRNEQFF
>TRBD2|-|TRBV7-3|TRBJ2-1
TGTGCCAGCAGCTTTGCGGGAGTCTCCTACAATGAGCAGTTCTTC
CASSFAGVSYNEQFF
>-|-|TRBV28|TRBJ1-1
TGTGCCAGCGGACTTATTGTGACTGAAGCTTTCTTT
CASGLIVTEAFF
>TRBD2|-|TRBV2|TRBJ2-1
TGTGCCAGCATTTTAGCGGGAGGATCAAATGAGCAGTTCTTC
CASILAGGSNEQFF
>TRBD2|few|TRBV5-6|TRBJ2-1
TGTGCCAGCAGCGTACTAGCGGGAGTTCATGAGCAGTTCTTC
CASSVLAGVHEQFF
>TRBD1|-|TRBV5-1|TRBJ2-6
TGCGCCAGCAGCCCAGGGGGAGATGGGGCCAACGTCCTGACTTTC
CASSPGGDGANVLTF
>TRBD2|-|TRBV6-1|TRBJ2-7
TGTGCCAGCAGGAGACCGGGGACTAGCGGCTACGAGCAGTACTTC
CASRRPGTSGYEQYF
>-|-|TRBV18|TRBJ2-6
TGTGCCAGCTCACCACTTGGGCAGCAGACTGGCTCTGGGGCCAACGGCCTGACTTTC
CASSPLGQQTGSGANGLTF
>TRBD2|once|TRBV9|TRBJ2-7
TGTGCCAGCAGCGCCCCGGGACTAGCAACCGAGCAGTACTTC
CASSAPGLATEQYF
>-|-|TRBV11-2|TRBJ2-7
TGTGCCAGCAGCTTAGATCAAAGAGGTTACGAGCAGTACTTC
CASSLDQRGYEQYF
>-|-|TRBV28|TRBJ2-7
TGTGCCAGCAGCGGTATGAGCCATTCATACGAGCAGTACTTC
CASSGMSHSYEQYF
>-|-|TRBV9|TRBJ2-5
TGTGCCAGCAGCGTGGGCGGGAAGGAGACCCAGTACTTC
CASSVGGKETQYF
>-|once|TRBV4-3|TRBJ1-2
TGCGCCAGCAGCCAACCCGGGACTGCCCCGTATGGCTACACCTTC
CASSQPGTAPYGYTF
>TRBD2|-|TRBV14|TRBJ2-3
TGTGCCAGCAGCCAGACTAGCGCCAGCACAGATACGCAGTATTTT
CASSQTSASTDTQYF
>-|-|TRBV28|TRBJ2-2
TGTGCCAGCAGTTTCGGGTCTTCAACCGGGGAGCTGTTTTTT
CASSFGSSTGELFF
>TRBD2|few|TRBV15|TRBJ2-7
TGTGCCACCCGAGCCGGAGGACTAGCGGGAGACGAGCAGTACTTC
CATRAGGLAGDEQYF
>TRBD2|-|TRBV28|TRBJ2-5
TGTGCCAGCAGTTTATTGGGGACTAGCGGGAAACCACAAGAGACCCAGTACTTC
CASSLLGTSGKPQETQYF
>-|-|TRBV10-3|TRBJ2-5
TGTGCCATCAGTGAGAGGGGAGAGACCCAGTACTTC
CAISERGETQYF
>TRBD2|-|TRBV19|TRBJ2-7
TGTGCCAGTAGTATAGAGCTAGCGGCCTACGAGCAGTACTTC
CASSIELAAYEQYF
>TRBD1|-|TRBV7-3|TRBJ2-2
TGTGCCAGCAGCCCCGGACAGGTCGGGAACACCGGGGAGCTGTTTTTT
CASSPGQVGNTGELFF
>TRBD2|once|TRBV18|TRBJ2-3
TGTGCCAGCTCACCGAAGGGACTAGCGGGCTATTCCACAGATACGCAGTATTTT
CASSPKGLAGYSTDTQYF
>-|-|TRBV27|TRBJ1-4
TGTGCCAGCAGCCCAGGGGCCTTTAATGAAAAACTGTTTTTT
CASSPGAFNEKLFF
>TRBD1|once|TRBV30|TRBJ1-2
TGTGCCTGGAGTCCGTTACAGGGGGCTACCGGCACTTATGGCTACACCTTC
CAWSPLQGATGTYGYTF
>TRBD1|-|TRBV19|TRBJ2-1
TGTGCCAGTAGTCCCGGACAGGGCGGGTCCTACAATGAGCAGTTCTTC
CASSPGQGGSYNEQFF
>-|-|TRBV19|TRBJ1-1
TGTGCCAGTAGTAGTAACAGGGAGAACACTGAAGCTTTCTTT
CASSSNRENTEAFF
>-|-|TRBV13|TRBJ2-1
TGTGCCAGCCAGGGGACCGGGAATGAGCAGTTCTTC
CASQGTGNEQFF
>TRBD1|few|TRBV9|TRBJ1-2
TGTGCCAGCAGCCTTAAACCGGGACAGGTCTATGGCTACACCTTC
CASSLKPGQVYGYTF
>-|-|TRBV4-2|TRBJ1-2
TGTGCCAGCAGCCAAGACAGAACTAACTATGGCTACACCTTC
CASSQDRTNYGYTF
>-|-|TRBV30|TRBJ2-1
TGTGCCTGGCGGGTAGCCGCCAAGTCGGATGAGCAGTTCTTC
CAWRVAAKSDEQFF
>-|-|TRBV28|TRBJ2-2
TGTGCCAGCAGCCCGACAGTACCTTTGCTGTTTTTT
CASSPTVPLLFF
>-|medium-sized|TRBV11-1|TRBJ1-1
TGTGCCAGCAGCCCACGGTGGAGGGGGAACACTGAAGCTTTCTTT
CASSPRWRGNTEAFF